Following are 30 T cell receptor beta chains from one sample sequenced in a study of PD-L1 blockade in urothelial cancer. Some clones are missing from TCRdb's copy, which holds only in-frame ones; the method was immunoSEQ multiplex PCR. The sample yields fewer than 90,000 clones, about 91% seen once. Time point indicated: peripheral blood 6 weeks after treatment start. This specimen consisted of PBMCs, obtained around atezolizumab (anti-PD-L1) treatment. Receptors were obtained from a woman older than 75 with urothelial cancer.

The chain combines TRBV19 with TRBJ2-7, with 9 bases identical to TRBD1. Trimming at V came to 6 bases and at J to 4 bases, leaving 7 bases not matched to a gene. The CDR3 consists of 14 residues. Germline V gene lookup returns CDR1 LNHDA and CDR2 SQIVND (reference sequence). The CDR3 nucleotides read TGTGCCAGTAGCCCGGGACAGGGTGTGTACGAGCAGTACTTC. This codes for CASSPGQGVYEQYF.

The CDR3 bases are TGTGCCAGCAGTGACGGACTAGCGGGAGGATATGAGCAGTTCTTC. This translates into CASSDGLAGGYEQFF. This rearrangement joins TRBV6-1 to TRBJ2-1, with TRBD2 identical over 14 bases. Germline lookup yields CDR1 MNHNS and CDR2 SASEGT. Trimming removed 3 bases from V and 8 bases from J; junction bases left unmatched: 3. This CDR3 has 15 residues.

V and J are TRBV2 and TRBJ2-6; tentatively, D is TRBD1 (6 bases). With 10 bases removed from V and 4 bases from J, the gap between germline ends came to 14 bases. Germline CDR1 SNHLY, CDR2 FYNNEI. CDR3 size: 14 residues. DNA for the CDR3: TGTGCCATGACAGGTCTCGCCGGGGCCAACGTCCTGACTTTC. Its translation is CAMTGLAGANVLTF.

The chain joins TRBV10-1 to TRBJ2-1; D is perhaps TRBD2 (6 bases). The V gene lost 0 bases and the J gene lost 6 bases, with 12 bases spanning the gap. CDR1 is WNHNN, CDR2 SYGVQD, per germline (reference sequence). CDR3 length: 15 amino acids. In DNA form, the CDR3 reads TGCGCCAGCAGTGAGTCGGCGGGAAACTCCAATGAGCAGTTCTTC. This encodes CASSESAGNSNEQFF.

The rearrangement joins TRBV28 to TRBJ1-2, with D unclear. V was cut by 2 bases and J by 8 bases, with 12 bases left in between. The CDR3 length is 13 residues. Germline assignment: CDR1 MDHEN and CDR2 SYDVKM. The CDR3 reads CASSLGRGGGYTF. In DNA form, the CDR3 reads TGTGCCAGCAGTTTAGGTCGGGGTGGGGGCTACACCTTC.

The chain employs TRBV5-1 and TRBJ1-2; D gene uncertain. Germline lookup yields CDR1 SGHRS and CDR2 YFSETQ. V lost 4 bases, J lost 7 bases, and 14 bases lay in between. CDR3 length: 13 residues. In DNA form, the CDR3 reads TGCGCCAGCAGCCAGCAGGAAGGTCGTGGCTACACCTTC. The encoded protein is CASSQQEGRGYTF.

CDR3 in DNA: TGTGCCAGCAGCTTAGTGGGCGGGGTCAACACCGGGGAGCTGTTTTTT. Encoded protein: CASSLVGGVNTGELFF. J is TRBJ2-2 and V is TRBV11-2, with D tentatively TRBD2 (6 bases). The CDR3 has 16 residues. Trimming took off 1 base at V and 2 bases at J, with 11 bases between the two ends. Per germline, CDR1 SGHAT and CDR2 FQNNGV.

This rearrangement joins TRBV9 to TRBJ2-2; D is unclear. The V gene's germline CDR1 is SGDLS and CDR2 YYNGEE. The CDR3 loop spans 16 amino acids. V lost 0 bases and J 1 base, leaving 10 bases between the germline ends. The CDR3 bases are TGTGCCAGCAGCGTAGATCGGCGGAAGAACACCGGGGAGCTGTTTTTT. Its protein is CASSVDRRKNTGELFF.

The DNA for the CDR3 is TGTGCCAGCAGTCCCCGTGGCGGACAGGGGTCAACTGGGGCCAACGTCCTGACTTTC. Its protein is CASSPRGGQGSTGANVLTF. The J gene is TRBJ2-6, the V gene TRBV7-3, with 9 bases aligning to TRBD1. This CDR3 is 19 amino acids long. The V segment lost 6 bases and the J segment 2 bases; nucleotides outside the gene matches: 14. The germline CDR1 and CDR2 sequences are SGHTA and FQGTGA.

The genes are TRBV6-5 and TRBJ2-7; tentative D call: TRBD2 (7 bases). The CDR3 spans 14 residues. Germline-derived CDR1 and CDR2 are MNHEY and SVGAGI. With 8 bases removed from V and 6 bases from J, the gap between germline ends came to 20 bases. This CDR3 reads CASGDTGGGGEQYF. Written as DNA, the CDR3 is TGTGCCAGCGGAGATACGGGGGGCGGGGGCGAGCAGTACTTC.

The chain couples TRBV6-4 to TRBJ2-3, with 8 bases identical to TRBD2. CDR3 size: 15 residues. Germline V CDR1 and CDR2: MRHNA, SNTAGT. V lost 6 bases, J lost 3 bases, and 8 bases stayed unmatched. The CDR3 sequence: CASRPRAGVTDTQYF. CDR3 bases: TGTGCCAGCAGGCCCCGAGCGGGAGTAACAGATACGCAGTATTTT.

The V call is TRBV9, the J call TRBJ2-5, with 7 positions matching TRBD1. V shed 2 bases and J 5 bases; nucleotides not matched to a gene: 6. The CDR3 contains 14 residues. Germline CDR1 SGDLS, CDR2 YYNGEE. The DNA of the CDR3 is TGTGCCAGCAGCGTCACAGGGGCTCAGGAGACCCAGTACTTC. Its translation: CASSVTGAQETQYF.

J is TRBJ2-4 and V is TRBV11-3; tentative D call: TRBD1 (6 bases). Per the germline V gene, CDR1 is SGHNT and CDR2 is YENEEA. V lost 1 base and J 8 bases, leaving 9 bases between the germline ends. CDR3 length: 13 amino acids. The CDR3 is CASSLAGQDIQYF. CDR3 DNA: TGTGCCAGCAGCTTAGCGGGACAAGACATTCAGTACTTC.

The rearrangement uses TRBV5-1 and TRBJ1-1, with D unclear. The V gene lost 2 bases and the J gene lost 1 base, with 6 bases spanning the gap. The CDR3 has 13 residues. Germline loops: CDR1 SGHRS, CDR2 YFSETQ. The chain's CDR3 is CASSFRQNTEAFF. The CDR3 coding sequence is TGCGCCAGCAGCTTTCGACAGAACACTGAAGCTTTCTTT. Supplemented by reference TRBV5-1 and TRBJ1-1, the full variable domain reads KAGVTQTPRYLIKTRGQQVTLSCSPISGHRSVSWYQQTPGQGLQFLFEYFSETQRNKGNFPGRFSGRQFSNSRSEMNVSTLELGDSALYLCASSFRQNTEAFFGQGTRLTVV.

The chain recombines TRBV6-5 with TRBJ1-3; maybe TRBD1 (6 bases). V lost 6 bases and J 3 bases, leaving 12 bases between the germline ends. Germline-derived CDR1 and CDR2 are MNHEY and SVGAGI. The CDR3 length is 14 residues. CDR3: CASRRTGIGNTIYF. The DNA of the CDR3 is TGTGCCAGCAGACGAACAGGGATTGGAAACACCATATATTTT.

The J gene is TRBJ2-7, the V gene TRBV9; 7 positions agree with TRBD2. CDR3 length equals 15 residues. The germline V gene encodes CDR1 SGDLS and CDR2 YYNGEE. The trim removed 4 bases at V and 5 bases at J, leaving 12 bases unmatched. The CDR3 DNA follows: TGTGCCAGCAGCCCGAGCCCGACTAGCAACCACGAGCAGTACTTC. This translates into CASSPSPTSNHEQYF. The full variable domain, rest sourced from reference TRBV9 and TRBJ2-7, is DSGVTQTPKHLITATGQRVTLRCSPRSGDLSVYWYQQSLDQGLQFLIQYYNGEERAKGNILERFSAQQFPDLHSELNLSSLELGDSALYFCASSPSPTSNHEQYFGPGTRLTVT.

The DNA for the CDR3 is TGTGCCAGCAGCCTTCTACGACAGGTCACAGATACGCAGTATTTT. It codes for CASSLLRQVTDTQYF. The chain employs TRBV7-2 and TRBJ2-3, with a tentative D call TRBD1 (6 bases). The CDR3 is 15 amino acids. Trimming removed 5 bases at V and 2 bases at J, with 14 bases between. In germline, CDR1 is SGHTA, CDR2 FQGNSA.

This sequence joins TRBV5-1 and TRBJ2-3; 9 bases line up with TRBD1. The trim removed 4 bases at V and 4 bases at J, leaving 7 bases unmatched. CDR3 length: 15 amino acids. Germline V CDR1 and CDR2: SGHRS, YFSETQ. In DNA form, the CDR3 reads TGCGCCAGCAGCGACCGGACAGGGGATGCAGATACGCAGTATTTT. It codes for CASSDRTGDADTQYF.

In DNA, the CDR3 is TGTGCCAGTAGTGCGCCACGGGACAGGGTCGGGTTGCAGTACTTC. Translating gives CASSAPRDRVGLQYF. The chain combines TRBV19 with TRBJ2-7, with TRBD1 identical over 9 bases. V lost 5 bases and J lost 9; bases outside the gene matches: 14. Germline-derived CDR1 and CDR2 are LNHDA and SQIVND (reference sequence). This CDR3 region has 15 residues.

The CDR3 sequence is CASSLLAGGSYEQYF. CDR3 nucleotide sequence: TGCGCCAGCAGCTTGTTAGCGGGAGGGTCCTACGAGCAGTACTTC. The rearrangement joins TRBV5-1 to TRBJ2-7, with TRBD2 matching over 11 bases. After removal of 1 base from V and 1 base from J, the junction contained 1 base not matched to a gene. There are 15 residues in the CDR3. Germline assignment: CDR1 SGHRS and CDR2 YFSETQ.

The gene calls are TRBV11-3 and TRBJ2-3; 7 bases match TRBD1. Germline CDR1 is SGHNT and CDR2 is YENEEA. This CDR3 spans 14 amino acids. The V and J ends lost 5 bases and 2 bases, in that order; junction bases with no gene match: 4. This CDR3 is CASSLGTDTDTQYF. The CDR3 bases are TGTGCCAGCAGCCTCGGGACAGACACAGATACGCAGTATTTT.

This chain links TRBV5-4 with TRBJ1-1, with 10 bases matching TRBD1. This CDR3 contains 17 residues. Germline V CDR1 and CDR2: SGHNT, YYREEE (reference sequence). V gave up 4 bases and J gave up 1 base; unmatched junction bases: 10. CDR3 residues: CASSQGQGGGPNTEAFF. DNA for the CDR3: TGTGCCAGCAGCCAAGGACAGGGGGGCGGCCCGAACACTGAAGCTTTCTTT.

The gene calls are TRBV28 and TRBJ1-5; a possible D gene is TRBD1 (5 bases). The CDR3 covers 15 residues. V gave up 7 bases and J gave up 2 bases, with 15 bases separating them. Germline V gene sequence: CDR1 MDHEN, CDR2 SYDVKM. CDR3 residues: CASTSVQGGNQPQHF. CDR3 DNA: TGTGCCAGCACCTCGGTCCAGGGCGGCAATCAGCCCCAGCATTTT. The full variable domain, rest sourced from reference TRBV28 and TRBJ1-5, is DVKVTQSSRYLVKRTGEKVFLECVQDMDHENMFWYRQDPGLGLRLIYFSYDVKMKEKGDIPEGYSVSREKKERFSLILESASTNQTSMYLCASTSVQGGNQPQHFGDGTRLSIL.

A single count supports this clone. V and J are TRBV5-1 and TRBJ2-1, with D perhaps matching TRBD2 (8 bases). This CDR3 is built from 15 residues. V lost 5 bases to trimming and J lost 8 bases, with 20 bases between them. From germline, CDR1 is SGHRS and CDR2 YFSETQ. CDR3 protein: CASRLAGQQLYEQFF. The CDR3 bases are TGCGCCAGCAGATTAGCGGGACAGCAGTTGTATGAGCAGTTCTTC.

J is TRBJ2-7 and V is TRBV28; D is perhaps TRBD2 (5 bases). V gave up 10 bases and J gave up 2 bases, with 15 bases separating them. Germline values: CDR1 MDHEN, CDR2 SYDVKM. The length of the CDR3 is 13 residues. CDR3 region: CATSGVRTYEQYF. The CDR3 bases are TGTGCCACCTCCGGGGTCAGGACCTACGAGCAGTACTTC.

This rearrangement joins TRBV28 to TRBJ2-3; possibly TRBD1 for D (5 bases). The germline V gene has CDR1 MDHEN and CDR2 SYDVKM. The CDR3 has 17 residues. V lost 3 bases to trimming and J lost 0 bases, with 16 bases between them. The CDR3: CASSLGRLTSSTDTQYF. For the CDR3, the DNA is TGTGCCAGCAGTTTGGGGCGCCTAACTTCTAGCACAGATACGCAGTATTTT.

This chain uses TRBV19 with TRBJ1-2, with a tentative D call TRBD1 (6 bases). V lost 3 bases to trimming and J lost 0 bases, with 14 bases between them. The germline CDR1 and CDR2 sequences are LNHDA and SQIVND (reference sequence). CDR3 length equals 16 residues. The CDR3, as DNA: TGTGCCAGTAGTATGGGGGGGCGCCCGGCTAACTATGGCTACACCTTC. This codes for CASSMGGRPANYGYTF.

This rearrangement joins TRBV9 to TRBJ2-3; the match to TRBD2 covers 9 bases. The CDR3 length is 16 residues. CDR1 is SGDLS and CDR2 is YYNGEE in the germline V gene. J lost 1 base, V lost 4 bases, and 7 bases had no gene match. The CDR3 loop reads CASSPPSSGGTDTQYF. The CDR3 bases are TGTGCCAGCAGCCCACCATCTAGCGGGGGCACAGATACGCAGTATTTT.

The rearrangement joins TRBV6-5 to TRBJ2-7, with D maybe TRBD1 (5 bases). V lost 5 bases and J lost 7, with 15 bases in between. The length of the CDR3 is 13 residues. The germline V gene encodes CDR1 MNHEY and CDR2 SVGAGI. CDR3 loop: CASSGRQLREQYF. CDR3 coding DNA: TGTGCCAGCAGTGGTCGACAGCTCCGAGAGCAGTACTTC.

The chain links TRBV27 to TRBJ2-5; TRBD1 might be the D (6 bases). This CDR3 region has 14 residues. Trimming left V 4 bases short and J 1 base short, with 10 bases between. Germline CDR1 is MNHEY and CDR2 is SMNVEV (reference sequence). CDR3 amino acids: CASSSRDTQETQYF. The CDR3 nucleotides are TGTGCCAGCAGTTCCCGGGACACCCAAGAGACCCAGTACTTC.